The entry below describes one T cell receptor (beta chain). The data belong to a study of blood T cell repertoires in COVID-19. Study-wide background: Italy, Spain and the United States were the sources of the convalescent and acute COVID-19 samples.

Per the study methods: Reference gene primer amplification in the assay estimated nucleated cell counts. Data came from immunoSEQ multiplex PCR; TCRdb stores just in-frame clones and leaves some out. That table gives V, J and clone size, and the DNA gave D and trimming. This repertoire shows about 300,000 clones, 90% found once; its top ten account for roughly 7.3%. This CDR3 contains 14 residues. Germline V gives CDR1 MNHEY, CDR2 SVGAGI. V was clipped by 5 bases and J by 1 base, with 11 bases between them. Sequenced sample: peripheral blood. This chain joins TRBV6-5 and TRBJ1-1; weak D call: TRBD1 (5 bases). The sequence was obtained from a woman in her twenties or thirties with COVID-19, enrolled during active disease. The CDR3: CASSRQLPNTEAFF. The CDR3 DNA reads TGTGCCAGCAGTCGACAGTTACCGAACACTGAAGCTTTCTTT.